The entry below gives a single TCR beta chain sequence along with its context. There is no known antigen for this receptor. No base-level quality is on record; no much larger clone is a single base apart. In the germline V gene, CDR1 corresponds to SGHAT and CDR2 to FQNNGV. The CDR3 measures 17 amino acids from cysteine to phenylalanine. Kept here is only the CDR3 DNA, which spans 51 bases and is read in frame from base 1. Trimming takes 0 bases off V and 3 bases off J; junction bases not matched to a gene: 9. The sample comes from a study of graft-versus-host responses after intestinal transplantation (dated by TCRdb to about 2021). A note on the overall study: The transplants that recipients received were multivisceral, liver-intestinal, or isolated intestinal. Every recipient was given anti-thymocyte globulin induction, followed by roughly 3 years of maintenance tacrolimus and steroids. Graft-versus-host and host-versus-graft alloreactive T cell clones were tracked in the graft, circulation and bone marrow after intestinal transplantation using bulk TCR-beta CDR3 sequencing. Alloreactive clones were identified by sequencing pre-transplant mixed lymphocyte reaction products and comparing these products with unstimulated pre-transplant donor and recipient T cells. The cohort enrolled some 24 intestinal transplant recipients, one of whom was a retransplant, and a few patients without pretransplant specimens were excluded. Donor T cell macrochimerism was defined as a peak of at least 4% donor T cells among recipient peripheral blood mononuclear cells. Samples from a few later patients were sequenced in-house on an Illumina MiSeq with MiXCR processing rather than by the commercial service.

The time point label, as the study defines it: cells obtained before transplantation from donor or recipient. CD3+CD4+ and CD3+CD8+ populations were FACS-sorted from unstimulated pre-transplant donor and recipient cells taken from spleen or lymph nodes. To prepare the library, the immunoSEQ multiplex PCR assay was applied. In most patients, genomic DNA was isolated using the Qiagen DNeasy Blood and Tissue Kit and sent frozen to Adaptive Biotechnologies for TCR sequencing. High-throughput TCR-beta CDR3 sequencing of genomic DNA from most patients was performed by Adaptive Biotechnologies. Under the source paper's analysis protocol: TCR sequencing data were retrieved from Adaptive's ImmunoSEQ software for 15 to 20 patients, whereas a few other patients were processed with MiXCR and VDJtools. CD4 versus CD8 sorting errors were corrected by removing sequences found in both subsets at a frequency ratio below 5:1. CDR3 nucleotide sequences shared between donor and recipient were removed because their origin could not be assigned. To be classed as alloreactive, a clone needed at least 2-fold expansion over unstimulated cells and a minimum CFSE-low frequency of 0.002% (template counts) or 0.001% (read counts). Clones were considered mappable if detected in sequenced pre-transplant spleen, lymph node, or MLR CFSE-low populations of the donor or recipient. The cumulative frequency of alloreactive clones was calculated as a percentage of all sequences, weighted by copy number. TCRdb mirrors the immuneACCESS table, restricted to in-frame sequences. Some clones are absent from its copies; in checked studies, under half trace to an unresolved V gene, and the reason for the others is unknown. For V, J and clone size, that table is used; D and trimming come from the DNA. In this sample the table shows around 70,000 clones, more than 80% of which occur a single time. The leading ten clones occupy 2% to 3% of the sample.

Study-level results and caveats: Early after transplant, peak levels of circulating GvH clones were found to be associated with declines in HvG clones. GvH clones turned up in recipient bone marrow, with some appearing earlier in ileal mucosa or blood, a pattern consistent with an intestinal mucosal origin. The relatively low number and heterogeneity of intestinal transplant patients limited the conclusions. In the allografts of patients with donor T cell macrochimerism, GvH to HvG T cell clonal ratios were high.

The sequencing here drew on unstimulated CD8+ T cells sorted from spleen or lymph node cells, taken before intestinal transplant. This clonotype originated in a human donor who received an intestinal transplant. The V gene is TRBV11-2 and the J gene is TRBJ2-7; 9 central bases correspond to TRBD2. This receptor carries the CDR3 CASSLETPAGGDYEQYF. Here is the DNA: TGTGCCAGCAGCTTAGAAACCCCTGCGGGAGGGGACTACGAGCAGTACTTC.